A single sample gave rise to the 9 T cell receptor beta chains below, sequenced in a study of T cell responses to AZD1222 COVID-19 vaccine. TCRdb's table, derived via immunoSEQ multiplex PCR, lists solely in-frame clones and lacks some. The sample yields fewer than 110,000 clones, 90% seen once. The input for sequencing was peripheral blood, taken on day 0 of AZD1222 vaccination. These receptors originate from an adult in good health.

This chain connects TRBV9 to TRBJ2-3, with a tentative D call TRBD2 (6 bases). Per the germline V gene, CDR1 is SGDLS and CDR2 is YYNGEE. V shed 1 base and J shed 0 bases, with 18 bases lying between them. The CDR3 spans 18 residues. CDR3 region: CASSVSKAGLTSTDTQYF. Here the CDR3 DNA reads TGTGCCAGCAGCGTATCTAAGGCAGGACTAACTAGCACAGATACGCAGTATTTT.

The rearrangement uses TRBV7-9 and TRBJ2-1, with 8 bases matching TRBD1. Germline CDR1 and CDR2: SEHNR and FQNEAQ (reference sequence). The CDR3 covers 15 residues. Trimming took 4 bases from V and 6 from J; bases not matched to a gene: 8. The CDR3 loop reads CASSSGQGRVNEQFF. DNA for the CDR3: TGTGCCAGCAGCTCAGGACAGGGTCGAGTCAATGAGCAGTTCTTC.

This clone has only one observation. The chain's CDR3 is CASRDFSTDTQYF. The CDR3 DNA sequence: TGTGCCAGTCGGGACTTTAGCACAGATACGCAGTATTTT. The V gene is TRBV28, the J gene TRBJ2-3; weak D call: TRBD2 (6 bases). This CDR3 comprises 13 residues. V lost 9 bases and J 0 bases, leaving 10 bases between the germline ends. Germline lookup yields CDR1 MDHEN and CDR2 SYDVKM.

The chain recombines TRBV9 with TRBJ2-6; TRBD1 or TRBD2 may be the D gene (5 bases each). CDR3 length: 16 amino acids. CDR1 is SGDLS and CDR2 is YYNGEE in the germline V gene. V was pared by 0 bases and J by 2 bases, with 9 bases between. The CDR3 DNA sequence: TGTGCCAGCAGCGTAGGGGGGTCCCCTGGGGCCAACGTCCTGACTTTC. This codes for CASSVGGSPGANVLTF. The whole variable domain, remainder taken from reference TRBV9 and TRBJ2-6, is DSGVTQTPKHLITATGQRVTLRCSPRSGDLSVYWYQQSLDQGLQFLIQYYNGEERAKGNILERFSAQQFPDLHSELNLSSLELGDSALYFCASSVGGSPGANVLTFGAGSRLTVL.

The chain recombines TRBV3-1 (or the pseudogene TRBV3-2) with TRBJ1-2; D unclear. The CDR3 consists of 16 residues. Looked up from germline, CDR1 is LGHDT and CDR2 is YNNKEL (reference sequence). V lost 0 bases and J 1 base, leaving 12 bases between the germline ends. The DNA of the CDR3 is TGTGCCAGCAGCCAAGATGCAGTCAGTTTTAACTATGGCTACACCTTC. This translates into CASSQDAVSFNYGYTF.

The DNA for the CDR3 is TGCGCCAGCAGCTCAGGACAGGGGCATGGCTACACCTTC. It specifies CASSSGQGHGYTF. This chain connects TRBV5-1 to TRBJ1-2; the match to TRBD1 covers 9 bases. The CDR3 is made up of 13 amino acids. V lost 3 bases and J lost 6; bases outside the gene matches: 3. Germline values: CDR1 SGHRS, CDR2 YFSETQ.

This clone was observed a few times. This chain joins TRBV2 and TRBJ2-6; 7 bases match TRBD1. The CDR3 loop spans 15 amino acids. CDR1 is SNHLY, CDR2 FYNNEI, per germline. V shed 6 bases, J shed 2 bases, and the junction held 4 bases outside the gene matches. The CDR3: CASSTTGAGANVLTF. As DNA, the CDR3 is TGTGCCAGCAGCACAACAGGGGCTGGGGCCAACGTCCTGACTTTC.

The CDR3 is CASKMPSSGNTIYF. In nucleotides, the CDR3 is TGTGCCAGCAAAATGCCGAGCTCTGGAAACACCATATATTTT. V and J are TRBV6-5 and TRBJ1-3, with D unclear. Germline assignment: CDR1 MNHEY and CDR2 SVGAGI. Trimming shortened V by 7 bases and J by 0 bases, and 10 bases separated the two germline ends. CDR3 length equals 14 residues.

V and J are TRBV1 and TRBJ1-1; TRBD1 reflects the table's D call only, with no check against the DNA. TRBV1 is designated a pseudogene. CDR3 length equals 16 residues. The CDR3 region is CTSSQGTTGLNTEAFF. In nucleotides, the CDR3 is TGCACCAGCAGCCAAGGGACGACAGGACTTAACACTGAAGCTTTCTTT.